Many counts were recorded for the clone carrying this T cell receptor (beta chain). The antigen remains unidentified. The record originates from a study of T cell repertoires in cytomegalovirus infection. For the study at large: Indications came from public TCR beta signatures; they pointed to CMV infection and to a matching HLA type.

The CDR3 has 15 residues. The ends were cut back, 4 bases at V and 0 bases at J, with 11 bases in the middle. Per germline, CDR1 SGHVS and CDR2 FQNEAQ. TCRdb processed the reads anew with MiXCR; each CDR3 protein has one entry. The table lists some 480,000 distinct CDR3 sequences, roughly a third of them singletons. This clonotype originated in a human donor in good health (CMV status not recorded). Some clones in this sample may be carry-over from other donors' samples. Source: cultured PBMCs, taken from culture after CMV antigen stimulation. The rearrangement joins TRBV7-8 to TRBJ2-3, with D possibly being TRBD2 (6 bases). Here the CDR3 DNA reads TGTGCCAGCAGCTCAGGAGGGTCCAGCACAGATACGCAGTATTTT. Translation: CASSSGGSSTDTQYF.